This T cell receptor (beta chain) was obtained from a study of blood T cell repertoires in COVID-19. Background on the study: Italy, Spain and the United States were the sources of the convalescent and acute COVID-19 samples. From T cells, B-cell-depleted T cells, or PBMCs came the material, which was cDNA or gDNA.

This clone was observed once. Per the original methods: Counts of nucleated cells, estimated from reference gene primer amplification, were obtained. The assay was immunoSEQ multiplex PCR, and TCRdb's table has in-frame clones only and misses some. V and J calls plus clone size are reproduced from that table; the DNA served to infer D and trimming. There are 100,000 to 150,000 clones in the sample; 80% occur only once, and 25% lies in the top ten. The ends lost 3 bases at V and 15 bases at J; junction bases unmatched: 29. The CDR3 has 19 amino acids. Germline V gene sequence: CDR1 MDHEN, CDR2 SYDVKM. The sequence came from a human donor in a cohort sampled during active COVID-19. The rearrangement uses TRBV28 and TRBJ2-1; 7 bases line up with TRBD1. Sequenced material: peripheral blood. The CDR3 loop reads CASSFTGTAGYLRIGSGFF. The CDR3 coding sequence is TGTGCCAGCAGTTTTACCGGGACAGCCGGCTACTTAAGGATAGGGAGTGGGTTCTTC. Complete variable domain (other parts from reference TRBV28 and TRBJ2-1): DVKVTQSSRYLVKRTGEKVFLECVQDMDHENMFWYRQDPGLGLRLIYFSYDVKMKEKGDIPEGYSVSREKKERFSLILESASTNQTSMYLCASSFTGTAGYLRIGSGFFGPGTRLTVL.